This TCR beta chain was recovered during a study of control samples from healthy donors and cancer patients. Some clones are missing from TCRdb's copy, which holds only in-frame ones; the method was immunoSEQ multiplex PCR. The data contain about 130,000 clones, approximately 94% of them singletons. The CDR3 totals 13 residues. The ends were cut back, 0 bases at V and 5 bases at J, with 9 bases in the middle. CDR1 SGDLS and CDR2 YYNGEE come from the germline V gene. Material: blood. This sequence was found in a man aged 25-40 years in good health. J is TRBJ2-7 and V is TRBV9; D might be TRBD1 (6 bases). The CDR3 region has the DNA TGTGCCAGCAGCGTAGAACCAGGGGACGAGCAGTACTTC. Translation gives CASSVEPGDEQYF.